This TCR beta chain emerged from a study of tumor and adjacent non-tumor tissue in lung cancer. Study information: The patients, 9 to 11 men and about five women, were about 31 to 80 with stage I to III disease. Study-wide results and caveats: Tumor tissue had significantly higher TCR diversity than normal lung.

About this clonotype: What it binds is unknown. Being one base from a much bigger clone, this may be a read error.

The library came from three nested PCR rounds adapted from ARM-PCR protocols. TCRdb re-analysed the multiplex PCR reads in MiXCR, keeping a single row per CDR3 protein. The data hold 70,000 to 90,000 distinct CDR3 sequences, with approximately 71% observed a single time. This CDR3 spans 14 amino acids. RNA was extracted from bulk tissue without any cell sorting. This non-tumor lung sample came from over 3 cm beyond the tumor edge. Material for sequencing was distant non-tumor lung tissue. The TCR was taken from a woman between 50 and 59 years old with non-small cell lung cancer. The chain is built from TRBV12-3 or TRBV12-4 and TRBJ1-1; 7 nucleotides align to TRBD1. CDR3 loop: CASSPRQGNADAFF. CDR3 nucleotide sequence: TGTGCCAGCAGTCCGAGACAGGGAAACGCTGATGCTTTCTTT.